This T cell receptor beta chain originates from a study of OX40 agonist ivuxolimab in advanced cancers. For the wider study: Ivuxolimab, which targeted the costimulatory receptor OX40 (CD134), was an agonistic, fully human IgG2 monoclonal antibody. Intravenous ivuxolimab was administered to patients every 2 weeks at six dose levels: 0.01, 0.1, 0.3, 1.5, 3 and 10 mg/kg. Of the approximately 53 patients in dose escalation, 19 had hepatocellular carcinoma, about 15 had melanoma, 9 had renal cell carcinoma and 9 had head and neck cancer. A male proportion of 70% to 90% and a mean age of approximately 58 years, ranging from roughly 23 to 79, were recorded for the dose-escalation cohort. Patients were allowed to have had prior anti-PD-1, anti-PD-L1 or anti-CTLA-4 therapy, and approximately 40% of the dose-escalation patients had previously received checkpoint inhibitors. Partial responses occurred in three dose-escalation patients: two with cutaneous melanoma and one with hepatocellular carcinoma. Peripheral TCRbeta sequencing was intended to test whether TCR sequence diversity was altered and clonal T-cell expansion was caused by ivuxolimab. The monotherapy dose-escalation portion (N ≈ 52 patients) of the phase I ivuxolimab trial is reported in the paper.

For sequencing of the TCRbeta CDR3 region, genomic DNA was extracted from the sorted cells. TCRbeta CDR3 regions were sequenced using the immunoSEQ Assay. TCRdb re-hosts the immuneACCESS table, in-frame sequences only. Its copies lack some clones; in the studies checked, an unresolved V gene accounts for under half of them, and the cause for the rest is not known. Counted in this sample were some 45,000 clones; 85% to 90% of them appeared once. Of the sample, just over 20% is held by the ten largest clones. Patients with a history of autoimmune disease or receiving systemic immunosuppression were excluded from the trial. Peripheral blood for TCR sequencing was collected from all dose cohorts at baseline, on cycle 4 day 1, and on cycle 7 day 1. Samples came from an open-label, multicenter, first-in-human phase I dose-escalation trial of ivuxolimab. Adults with locally advanced or metastatic head and neck squamous cell, hepatocellular, melanoma or renal cell carcinoma were enrolled in the trial. Before TCR sequencing, CD4+ T cells and CD8+ T cells from peripheral blood were sorted into separate populations.

There are 18 amino acids in the CDR3, from cysteine to phenylalanine inclusive. Only the CDR3 DNA is retained, 54 bases long and in frame from the first base. Looking up the germline V gene yields CDR1 KGHSH and CDR2 LQKENI. At the junction V is shortened by 0 bases and J by 4 bases; bases outside the gene matches: 8. On the study overall, not on this receptor specifically: Low levels of normalized T-cell clonal expansion were also seen in some patients who did not respond. The antigen specificity of the peripheral T cells that underwent clonal expansion was not determined. In the 0.1-3.0 mg/kg groups, partial responders had among the lowest normalized peripheral clonal expansion, particularly in CD8+ T cells. After ivuxolimab, more expanded clones were found on average in CD8+ T cells than in CD4+ T cells. At doses from 0.1 to 3.0 mg/kg, clonal expansion was seen in both CD4+ and CD8+ blood T cells between baseline and week 6.

Regarding this clone: Its antigen specificity is not known. Base qualities are missing; no much larger clone stands one base away.

The source was CD4+ or CD8+ T cells sorted from blood, collected in a trial of the OX40 agonist ivuxolimab. This sequence originates from an adult with an advanced solid tumor such as melanoma, head and neck, liver or kidney cancer. This chain is built from TRBV18 and TRBJ2-3; TRBD1 lines up with 12 middle nucleotides. Here the CDR3 is given as CASSPPGQGALTPDTQYF. The DNA sequence is as follows: TGTGCCAGCTCACCACCGGGACAGGGGGCGCTGACCCCAGATACGCAGTATTTT.